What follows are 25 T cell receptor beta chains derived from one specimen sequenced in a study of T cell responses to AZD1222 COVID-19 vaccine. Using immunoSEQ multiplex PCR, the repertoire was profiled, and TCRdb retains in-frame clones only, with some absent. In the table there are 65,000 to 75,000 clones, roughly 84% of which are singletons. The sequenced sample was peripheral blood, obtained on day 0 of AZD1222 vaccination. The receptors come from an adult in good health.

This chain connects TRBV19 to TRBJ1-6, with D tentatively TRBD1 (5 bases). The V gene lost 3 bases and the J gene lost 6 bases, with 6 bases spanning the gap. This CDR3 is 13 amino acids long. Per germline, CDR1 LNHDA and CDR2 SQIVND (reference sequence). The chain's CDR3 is CASSIGANSPLHF. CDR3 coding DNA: TGTGCCAGTAGTATCGGGGCTAATTCACCCCTCCACTTT. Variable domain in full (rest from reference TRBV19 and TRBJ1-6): DGGITQSPKYLFRKEGQNVTLSCEQNLNHDAMYWYRQDPGQGLRLIYYSQIVNDFQKGDIAEGYSVSREKKESFPLTVTSAQKNPTAFYLCASSIGANSPLHFGNGTRLTVT.

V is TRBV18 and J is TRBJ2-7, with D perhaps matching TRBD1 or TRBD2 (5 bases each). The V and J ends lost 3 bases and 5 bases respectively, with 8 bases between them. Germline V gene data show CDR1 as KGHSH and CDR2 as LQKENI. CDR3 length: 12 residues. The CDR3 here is CASSPGTNEQYF. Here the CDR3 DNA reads TGTGCCAGCTCACCGGGGACCAACGAGCAGTACTTC.

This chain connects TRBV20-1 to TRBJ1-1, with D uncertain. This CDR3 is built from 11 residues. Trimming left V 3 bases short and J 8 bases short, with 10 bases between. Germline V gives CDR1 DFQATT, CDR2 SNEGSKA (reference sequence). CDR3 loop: CSASSVLEAFF. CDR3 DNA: TGCAGTGCTAGTTCGGTCCTGGAAGCTTTCTTT.

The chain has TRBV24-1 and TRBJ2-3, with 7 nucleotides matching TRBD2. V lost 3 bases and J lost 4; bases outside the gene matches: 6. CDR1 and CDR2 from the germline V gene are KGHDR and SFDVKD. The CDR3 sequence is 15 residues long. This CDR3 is CATSDASGAPDTQYF. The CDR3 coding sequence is TGTGCCACCAGTGATGCAAGCGGGGCGCCAGATACGCAGTATTTT.

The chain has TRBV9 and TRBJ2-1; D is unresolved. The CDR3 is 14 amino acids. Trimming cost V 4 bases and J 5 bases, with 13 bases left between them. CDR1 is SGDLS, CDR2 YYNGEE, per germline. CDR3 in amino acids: CASSHGSAHNEQFF. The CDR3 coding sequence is TGTGCCAGCAGCCACGGAAGTGCCCACAATGAGCAGTTCTTC.

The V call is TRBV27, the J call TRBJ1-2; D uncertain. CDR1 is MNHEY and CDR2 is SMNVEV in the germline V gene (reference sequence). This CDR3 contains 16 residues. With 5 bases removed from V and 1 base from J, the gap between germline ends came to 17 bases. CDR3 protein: CASSPRELGFNYGYTF. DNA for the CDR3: TGTGCCAGCAGTCCTAGGGAGTTGGGTTTTAACTATGGCTACACCTTC.

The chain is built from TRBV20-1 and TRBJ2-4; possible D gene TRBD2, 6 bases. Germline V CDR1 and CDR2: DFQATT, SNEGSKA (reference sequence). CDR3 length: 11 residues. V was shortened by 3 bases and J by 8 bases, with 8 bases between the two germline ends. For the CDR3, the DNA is TGCAGTGCTAGGACTAGAGACATTCAGTACTTC. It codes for CSARTRDIQYF.

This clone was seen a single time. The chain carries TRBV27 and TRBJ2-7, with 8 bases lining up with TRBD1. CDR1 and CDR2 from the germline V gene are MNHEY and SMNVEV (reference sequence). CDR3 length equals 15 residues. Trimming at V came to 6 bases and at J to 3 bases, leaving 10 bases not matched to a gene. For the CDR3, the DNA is TGTGCCAGCAGCTCCAGGGGGCCTTCGGTCTACGAGCAGTACTTC. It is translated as CASSSRGPSVYEQYF.

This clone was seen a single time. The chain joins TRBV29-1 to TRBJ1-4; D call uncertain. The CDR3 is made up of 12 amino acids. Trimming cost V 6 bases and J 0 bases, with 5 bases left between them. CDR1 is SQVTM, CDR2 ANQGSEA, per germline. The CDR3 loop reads CSVAPTNEKLFF. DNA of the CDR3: TGCAGCGTGGCCCCAACTAATGAAAAACTGTTTTTT.

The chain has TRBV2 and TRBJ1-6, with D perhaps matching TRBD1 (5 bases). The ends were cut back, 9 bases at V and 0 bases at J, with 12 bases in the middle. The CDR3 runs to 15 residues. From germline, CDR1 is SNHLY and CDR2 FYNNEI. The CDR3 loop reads CARKGRGSYNSPLHF. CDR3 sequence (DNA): TGTGCCAGGAAGGGGCGTGGCTCCTATAATTCACCCCTCCACTTT.

CDR3 sequence (DNA): TGTGCCACCGGGCAGGTGGGCACCGGGGAGCTGTTTTTT. This encodes CATGQVGTGELFF. The gene calls are TRBV7-2 and TRBJ2-2; D is unclear. This CDR3 region has 13 residues. In germline, CDR1 is SGHTA, CDR2 FQGNSA. Trimming stripped 10 bases from V and 4 bases from J, with 13 bases between.

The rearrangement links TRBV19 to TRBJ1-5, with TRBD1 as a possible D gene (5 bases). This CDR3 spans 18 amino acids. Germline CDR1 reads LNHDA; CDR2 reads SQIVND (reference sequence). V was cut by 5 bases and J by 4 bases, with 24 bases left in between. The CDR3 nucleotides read TGTGCCAGTAGTTCCCAAATTCGCCGGGACGGGCTGAATCAGCCCCAGCATTTT. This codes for CASSSQIRRDGLNQPQHF.

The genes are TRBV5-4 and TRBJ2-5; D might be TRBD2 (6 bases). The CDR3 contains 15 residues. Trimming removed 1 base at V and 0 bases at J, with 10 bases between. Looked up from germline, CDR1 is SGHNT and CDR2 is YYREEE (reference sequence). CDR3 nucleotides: TGTGCCAGCAGCTTGATGGGGGGATACCAAGAGACCCAGTACTTC. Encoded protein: CASSLMGGYQETQYF.

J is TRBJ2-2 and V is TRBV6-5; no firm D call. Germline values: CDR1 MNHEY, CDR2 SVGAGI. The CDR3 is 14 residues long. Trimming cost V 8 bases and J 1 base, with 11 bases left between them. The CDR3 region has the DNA TGTGCCAGCTTATATAGACAGAACACCGGGGAGCTGTTTTTT. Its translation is CASLYRQNTGELFF.

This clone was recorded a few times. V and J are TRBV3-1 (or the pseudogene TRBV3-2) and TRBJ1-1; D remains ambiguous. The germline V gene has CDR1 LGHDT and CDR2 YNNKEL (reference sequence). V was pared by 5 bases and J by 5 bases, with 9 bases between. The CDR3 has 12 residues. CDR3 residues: CASSVTSTEAFF. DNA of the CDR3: TGTGCCAGCAGCGTTACATCGACTGAAGCTTTCTTT.

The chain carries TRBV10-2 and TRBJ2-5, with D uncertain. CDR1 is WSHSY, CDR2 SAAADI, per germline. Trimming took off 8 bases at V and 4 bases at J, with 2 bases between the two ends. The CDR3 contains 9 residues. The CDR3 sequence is CASGETQYF. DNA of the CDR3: TGCGCCAGCGGAGAGACCCAGTACTTC.

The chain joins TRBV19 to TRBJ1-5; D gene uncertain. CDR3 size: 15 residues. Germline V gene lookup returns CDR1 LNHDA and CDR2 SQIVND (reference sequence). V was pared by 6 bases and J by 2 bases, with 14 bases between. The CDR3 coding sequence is TGTGCCAGTAGCACCCACAGTGGGGGCAATCAGCCCCAGCATTTT. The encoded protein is CASSTHSGGNQPQHF. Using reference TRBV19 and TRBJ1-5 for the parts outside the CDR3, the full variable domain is DGGITQSPKYLFRKEGQNVTLSCEQNLNHDAMYWYRQDPGQGLRLIYYSQIVNDFQKGDIAEGYSVSREKKESFPLTVTSAQKNPTAFYLCASSTHSGGNQPQHFGDGTRLSIL.

As DNA, the CDR3 is TGTGCCAGCAGTGACTCCTCCCTGAACACCGGGGAGCTGTTTTTT. It translates to CASSDSSLNTGELFF. The V gene is TRBV2, the J gene TRBJ2-2; D remains unclear. The CDR3 runs 15 residues. V was cut by 3 bases and J by 1 base, with 9 bases left in between. CDR1 SNHLY and CDR2 FYNNEI come from the germline V gene.

DNA of the CDR3: TGTGCCAGCAGCCAAGTCAGCGGGGATGAGCAGTTCTTC. As protein: CASSQVSGDEQFF. This rearrangement joins TRBV7-2 to TRBJ2-1; TRBD2 agrees at 7 bases. The CDR3 is 13 amino acids. V shed 5 bases and J 8 bases; nucleotides not matched to a gene: 6. Per germline, CDR1 SGHTA and CDR2 FQGNSA.

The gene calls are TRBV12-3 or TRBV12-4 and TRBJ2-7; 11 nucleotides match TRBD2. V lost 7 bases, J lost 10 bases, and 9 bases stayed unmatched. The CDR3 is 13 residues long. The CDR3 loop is CASKYGSGGDQYF. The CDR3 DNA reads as TGTGCCAGCAAGTACGGTAGCGGGGGGGATCAGTACTTC.

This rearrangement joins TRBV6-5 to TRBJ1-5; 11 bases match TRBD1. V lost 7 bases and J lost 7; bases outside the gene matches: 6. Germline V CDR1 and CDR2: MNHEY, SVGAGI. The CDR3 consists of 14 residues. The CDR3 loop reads CASNLDRGHQPQHF. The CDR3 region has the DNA TGTGCCAGCAATTTGGACAGGGGGCACCAGCCCCAGCATTTT.

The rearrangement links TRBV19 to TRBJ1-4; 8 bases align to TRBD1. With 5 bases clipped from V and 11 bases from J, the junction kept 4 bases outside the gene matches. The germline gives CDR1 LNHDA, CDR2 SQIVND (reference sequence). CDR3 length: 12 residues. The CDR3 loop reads CASSSGQAKLFF. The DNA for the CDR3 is TGTGCCAGTAGTTCGGGACAGGCCAAACTGTTTTTT. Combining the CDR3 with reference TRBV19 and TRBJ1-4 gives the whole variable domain DGGITQSPKYLFRKEGQNVTLSCEQNLNHDAMYWYRQDPGQGLRLIYYSQIVNDFQKGDIAEGYSVSREKKESFPLTVTSAQKNPTAFYLCASSSGQAKLFFGSGTQLSVL.

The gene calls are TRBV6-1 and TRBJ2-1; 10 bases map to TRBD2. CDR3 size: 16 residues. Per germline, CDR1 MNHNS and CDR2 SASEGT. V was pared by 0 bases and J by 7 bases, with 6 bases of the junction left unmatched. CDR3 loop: CASSEAYLAGANEQFF. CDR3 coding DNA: TGTGCCAGCAGTGAAGCCTACCTAGCGGGGGCAAATGAGCAGTTCTTC.

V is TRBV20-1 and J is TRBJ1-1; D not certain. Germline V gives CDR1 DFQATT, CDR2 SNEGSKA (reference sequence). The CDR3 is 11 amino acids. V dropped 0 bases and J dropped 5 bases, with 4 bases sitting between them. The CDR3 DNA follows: TGCAGTGCTAGAGAGGGGACTGAAGCTTTCTTT. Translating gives CSAREGTEAFF.

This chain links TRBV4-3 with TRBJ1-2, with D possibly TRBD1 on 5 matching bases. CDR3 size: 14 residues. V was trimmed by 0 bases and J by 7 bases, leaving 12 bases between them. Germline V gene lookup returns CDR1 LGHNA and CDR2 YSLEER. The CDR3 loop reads CASSQDFGGGGYTF. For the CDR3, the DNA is TGCGCCAGCAGCCAAGATTTCGGGGGTGGTGGCTACACCTTC.